This T cell receptor (beta chain) emerged from a study of blood T cell repertoires in COVID-19 (dated by TCRdb to 2020 to 2021). Regarding the complete study: The collaborator samples originated in the United States, Italy and Spain and spanned the acute and convalescent phases of COVID-19. The material from the prospective study consisted of cDNA or gDNA derived from T cells, B-cell-depleted T cells, or PBMCs. Subjects who had been exposed to COVID-19, were actively infected with it, or had recovered from it provided the deeply sampled blood TCRbeta repertoires that made up the dataset. The repertoires were released in a freely available public database meant as a resource for research on the immune response to SARS-CoV-2. The samples were drawn from the first 160 participants of the ongoing ImmuneRACE study and from 950 to 1,500 subjects provided by 6 global collaborators. The sample metadata nearly always contained a de-identified subject ID, COVID-19 status, age in years and sex. Where HLA class I and class II types were available, the types were taken from metadata supplied by the sample provider, not from assay-based typing. The full study reports these points: Clinical and demographic metadata were provided uncurated, with the amount varying by source and participant.

TCRbeta CDR3 regions were amplified from genomic DNA by means of the immunoSEQ Assay, a bias-controlled multiplex PCR. The study's own analysis went as follows. The number of nucleated cells in each sample was estimated by amplification of reference gene primers within the assay. To quantify the absolute abundance of each unique TCRbeta CDR3 rearrangement, sequence reads were collapsed and filtered. Productive Simpson clonality was computed per sample as the square root of Simpson's diversity index over productive rearrangements. TCRdb's version of the immuneACCESS table is confined to in-frame rearrangements and falls short of the full clone set. An unresolved V gene accounts for under half of the shortfall where checked; the remainder is of unknown origin. V, J and clone size derive from that table, while D and trimming were established from the DNA sequence. The sample table contains 140,000 or so clones; only one count was recorded for around 83% of them. The ten largest clonotypes hold under 9.5% of the sample.

Enrolling through a virtual design, the prospective study's participants ranged in age from roughly 18 to 90 years and lived across roughly 24 United States geographic areas. In the prospective study, cohorts were assigned on the basis of participant-reported clinical history obtained from a screening survey and a study questionnaire. ImmuneRACE Cohort 3 recovered participants were defined by two consecutive negative NP/OP PCR tests, healthcare professional clearance, or symptom resolution. In the prospective study, whole blood, serum and a nasopharyngeal or oropharyngeal swab were collected from each participant by mobile phlebotomists. Additional blood draws and questionnaires over an approximately two-month period could optionally be provided by prospective study participants. Before DNA extraction, blood samples from the prospective study were shipped at room temperature or frozen. A note on this clone: This clone's antigen is unknown. Base qualities are not recorded, but no much larger clone differs from it by a single base.

CDR1 and CDR2 (SGHVS, FNYEAQ) derive from the germline V gene. The CDR3 numbers 18 residues from cysteine through phenylalanine. The read is trimmed to its CDR3 DNA, 54 bases read in frame from base 1. V loses 1 base of germline sequence and J loses 6 bases, and the interval between the two ends is 19 bases. This sequence uses TRBV7-6 and TRBJ1-6; tentative D gene TRBD1, with 5 bases matching. Sequencing was carried out using PBMCs or T cells enriched from blood (not recorded which). This clonotype originated in a man in his fifties who had recovered from COVID-19. The DNA reads as follows: TGTGCCAGCAGCTTAGATGGTGGCAGGGTTCTTACTAATTCACCCCTCCACTTT. Translated, it reads CASSLDGGRVLTNSPLHF. The CDR3, completed at both ends by the reference TRBV7-6 and TRBJ1-6 genes, gives the full variable domain GAGVSQSPRYKVTKRGQDVALRCDPISGHVSLYWYRQALGQGPEFLTYFNYEAQQDKSGLPNDRFSAERPEGSISTLTIQRTEQRDSAMYRCASSLDGGRVLTNSPLHFGNGTRLTVT.